Below are 2 T cell receptor beta chains sequenced from a single sample in a study of CD8+CD57+ T cells in acquired aplastic anemia. An expansion of CD8+CD57+ cells by flow cytometry had been shown in patients chosen for sequencing. CDR3 and TCR beta VDJ profiling relied on genomic DNA as the template. Each CDR3 protein is one row after TCRdb ran MiXCR on the reads. This table has just over 450,000 distinct CDR3 sequences, around 30% appearing once. Sequenced input: sorted CD4+, CD8+, or CD8+CD57+ T cells (not recorded which) from PBMCs. These receptors originate from a human donor with aplastic anemia.

This clonotype was seen repeatedly, ten times or more. V and J are TRBV20-1 and TRBJ2-7; 7 nucleotides match TRBD2. The CDR3 totals 14 residues. Germline lookup yields CDR1 DFQATT and CDR2 SNEGSKA (reference sequence). Trimming at V came to 1 base and at J to 2 bases, leaving 5 bases not matched to a gene. CDR3 sequence reads: CSARVPSGTYEQYF. The CDR3 DNA reads TGCAGTGCTAGAGTCCCTAGCGGCACCTACGAGCAGTACTTC.

This clonotype occurred a few times. The V call is TRBV10-1, the J call TRBJ2-5; D not resolved. CDR3 length: 13 residues. Looked up from germline, CDR1 is WNHNN and CDR2 is SYGVQD (reference sequence). V lost 2 bases to trimming and J lost 3 bases, with 7 bases between them. CDR3 loop: CASSEGPEETQYF. DNA of the CDR3: TGCGCCAGCAGTGAGGGTCCTGAAGAGACCCAGTACTTC.